One sample yielded the 15 T cell receptor beta chains listed below, sequenced in a study of beta chain features in type 1 diabetes. Study-wide results and limits: Among patients with Type 1 diabetes, TCRB CDR3s were moderately but significantly shorter in every one of the four CD4+ subsets.

Sequenced material consisted of expressed TCRB transcripts (all of the isolated RNA was reverse transcribed). Sequencing was performed with immunoSEQ multiplex PCR; in TCRdb, only in-frame clones are kept and a portion is missing. The profile shows about 660,000 clones, more than 13% of them singletons. Their antigens remain unidentified. The specimen sequenced was naive CD4+ T cells from blood. These receptors came from a man aged 18 to 30 with type 1 diabetes.

This clone occurred a few times. This rearrangement joins TRBV5-1 to TRBJ1-5; TRBD1 agrees at 7 bases. This CDR3 comprises 14 residues. Germline V gives CDR1 SGHRS, CDR2 YFSETQ. V lost 4 bases and J lost 6; bases outside the gene matches: 7. CDR3 sequence (DNA): TGCGCCAGCAGCGAGGACAGGACGGGTCAGCCCCAGCATTTT. The encoded protein is CASSEDRTGQPQHF.

This clone occurred a few times. The chain couples TRBV27 to TRBJ1-1; 7 positions agree with TRBD1. Germline CDR1 and CDR2: MNHEY and SMNVEV (reference sequence). This CDR3 spans 14 amino acids. Trimming at V came to 6 bases and at J to 0 bases, leaving 4 bases not matched to a gene. As DNA, the CDR3 is TGTGCCAGCAGACCGACAGGGTTGAACACTGAAGCTTTCTTT. It translates to CASRPTGLNTEAFF.

This rearrangement joins TRBV6-1 to TRBJ1-1, with unresolved D. Germline CDR1 and CDR2: MNHNS and SASEGT. CDR3 length: 13 amino acids. V dropped 6 bases and J dropped 0 bases, with 8 bases sitting between them. This CDR3 is CASRLTVNTEAFF. CDR3 DNA sequence: TGTGCCAGCAGGCTCACAGTGAACACTGAAGCTTTCTTT.

This clone was seen more than once but under ten times. The chain uses TRBV6-1 and TRBJ2-7, with TRBD1 matching 11 bases. Per germline, CDR1 MNHNS and CDR2 SASEGT. The CDR3 contains 16 residues. Trimming cost V 4 bases and J 3 bases; bases outside gene matches: 8. The CDR3 protein is CASSARPGTGGYEQYF. CDR3 sequence (DNA): TGTGCCAGCAGTGCGCGCCCCGGGACAGGGGGCTACGAGCAGTACTTC.

V is TRBV30 and J is TRBJ1-1; no firm D call. The CDR3 length is 14 residues. The V end was cut by 3 bases, the J end by 1 base, with 12 bases between. Germline V gene sequence: CDR1 GTSNPN, CDR2 SVGIG (reference sequence). This CDR3 reads CAWRGGWGNTEAFF. In DNA, the CDR3 is TGTGCCTGGAGAGGAGGGTGGGGGAACACTGAAGCTTTCTTT.

The sample holds a few counts of this clone. The V gene is TRBV20-1, the J gene TRBJ1-2; D remains unclear. V lost 6 bases and J lost 6, with 11 bases in between. The germline V gene encodes CDR1 DFQATT and CDR2 SNEGSKA (reference sequence). The CDR3 has 11 residues. The CDR3 spells CSALPGNGYTF. The CDR3 DNA sequence: TGCAGTGCCTTACCCGGGAATGGCTACACCTTC.

V gene TRBV2 combines with J gene TRBJ1-5; D is unresolved. The CDR3 loop spans 15 amino acids. V lost 6 bases and J lost 1, with 13 bases in between. Germline V CDR1 and CDR2: SNHLY, FYNNEI. CDR3 DNA sequence: TGTGCCAGCAGCATGAGGACGGCAAGCAATCAGCCCCAGCATTTT. As protein: CASSMRTASNQPQHF.

This clone has a handful of counts. The rearrangement links TRBV30 to TRBJ2-5, with no clear D. The CDR3 runs 10 residues. Germline assignment: CDR1 GTSNPN and CDR2 SVGIG (reference sequence). V lost 2 bases, J lost 6 bases, and 4 bases lay in between. The DNA for the CDR3 is TGTGCCTGGAGTCGGCAGACCCAGTACTTC. Translating gives CAWSRQTQYF.

This clone was counted a few times. This chain links TRBV5-1 with TRBJ1-1; D not certain. The CDR3 has 13 residues. V lost 5 bases and J lost 1, with 9 bases in between. CDR1 is SGHRS and CDR2 is YFSETQ in the germline V gene. CDR3 protein: CASRMTRNTEAFF. CDR3 DNA: TGCGCCAGCAGGATGACCCGGAACACTGAAGCTTTCTTT.

The chain employs TRBV5-1 and TRBJ2-1; 11 bases align to TRBD2. The CDR3 length is 15 residues. Germline CDR1 and CDR2: SGHRS and YFSETQ. The ends lost 4 bases at V and 4 bases at J; junction bases unmatched: 4. The CDR3 spells CASSDGTSGYNEQFF. The CDR3 region has the DNA TGCGCCAGCAGCGACGGGACTAGCGGTTACAATGAGCAGTTCTTC.

This clone was observed a few times. The gene calls are TRBV25-1 and TRBJ2-7; D is uncertain. Germline CDR1 is MGHDK and CDR2 is SYGVNS. The CDR3 extends over 13 amino acids. V shed 4 bases and J shed 2 bases, with 9 bases lying between them. CDR3 in DNA: TGTGCCAGCAGTGGGTGGCAGGCCTACGAGCAGTACTTC. It encodes CASSGWQAYEQYF.

A few counts support this clone. The gene calls are TRBV27 and TRBJ2-6; no reliable D call. Per the germline V gene, CDR1 is MNHEY and CDR2 is SMNVEV (reference sequence). The CDR3 sequence is 16 residues long. V lost 4 bases and J 0 bases, leaving 10 bases between the germline ends. The CDR3 bases are TGTGCCAGCAGTTCCACCAGGATCTCTGGGGCCAACGTCCTGACTTTC. Its protein is CASSSTRISGANVLTF.

This chain connects TRBV28 to TRBJ1-2; D call uncertain. The V end was cut by 5 bases, the J end by 2 bases, with 12 bases between. This CDR3 has 14 amino acids. Germline CDR1 is MDHEN and CDR2 is SYDVKM. The CDR3 DNA follows: TGTGCCAGCAGTCCTGCCTCAGGAAACTATGGCTACACCTTC. The encoded protein is CASSPASGNYGYTF.

This rearrangement joins TRBV7-2 to TRBJ2-1; D is unresolved. V lost 1 base and J 0 bases, leaving 4 bases between the germline ends. The CDR3 totals 14 residues. Germline V gives CDR1 SGHTA, CDR2 FQGNSA. CDR3 sequence: CASSLVSSYNEQFF. The CDR3 DNA reads as TGTGCCAGCAGCTTAGTCAGCTCCTACAATGAGCAGTTCTTC.

The rearrangement uses TRBV2 and TRBJ2-1; D ambiguous. Trimming left V 7 bases short and J 9 bases short, with 13 bases between. CDR1 is SNHLY, CDR2 FYNNEI, per germline. The CDR3 has 12 residues. CDR3 DNA: TGTGCCAGCATGGCTCGAGTGGCTGAGCAGTTCTTC. This codes for CASMARVAEQFF. Combining the CDR3 with reference TRBV2 and TRBJ2-1 gives the whole variable domain EPEVTQTPSHQVTQMGQEVILRCVPISNHLYFYWYRQILGQKVEFLVSFYNNEISEKSEIFDDQFSVERPDGSNFTLKIRSTKLEDSAMYFCASMARVAEQFFGPGTRLTVL.